The T cell receptor beta chain described here comes from a study of shared clonotypes between healthy human individuals. For unsorted PBMC, approximately 290 ng DNA per replicate equaled roughly 31,000 T cell genomes. Scientists sequenced DNA from unsorted PBMC on ten immunoSEQ deep assay plates. The repertoire was sequenced with immunoSEQ multiplex PCR; TCRdb's copy has only in-frame clones and lacks some. The data hold approximately 510,000 clones, with around 79% observed a single time. This TCR came from a woman aged 40 to 50 in good health. Some clones in this sample may be carry-over from other donors' samples. Material: PBMCs.

The CDR3, as DNA: TGTGCCAGCAGCCCCCAGACTAGCGGTTACAATGAGCAGTTCTTC. This encodes CASSPQTSGYNEQFF. The V call is TRBV7-3, the J call TRBJ2-1; 9 nucleotides match TRBD2. The germline gives CDR1 SGHTA, CDR2 FQGTGA. CDR3 length equals 15 residues. The V segment lost 5 bases and the J segment 4 bases; nucleotides outside the gene matches: 6.